The 3 T cell receptor beta chains given below trace back to one sample, sequenced in a study of blood T cell repertoires in COVID-19. Sequencing used immunoSEQ multiplex PCR; TCRdb keeps in-frame clones, though not all of them. The sample lists 110,000 to 150,000 clones; approximately 85% were seen once. The sequencing input was peripheral blood. The receptors originated from a man between 65 and 85 years old with acute or convalescent COVID-19.

This chain links TRBV28 with TRBJ1-1; the D is unclear. The CDR3 extends over 12 amino acids. Trimming took off 4 bases at V and 4 bases at J, with 7 bases between the two ends. The germline gives CDR1 MDHEN, CDR2 SYDVKM. DNA for the CDR3: TGTGCCAGCAGTTGGAGGACCACTGAAGCTTTCTTT. Amino acid sequence: CASSWRTTEAFF.

The chain combines TRBV5-1 with TRBJ2-5, with 11 bases lining up with TRBD2. The ends lost 0 bases at V and 2 bases at J; junction bases unmatched: 6. Germline lookup yields CDR1 SGHRS and CDR2 YFSETQ. The CDR3 is 17 residues long. CDR3 sequence (DNA): TGCGCCAGCAGCTTGGTTTCTAGCGGGGGGACTCAAGAGACCCAGTACTTC. It is translated as CASSLVSSGGTQETQYF. Full variable domain (rest looked up from reference TRBV5-1 and TRBJ2-5): KAGVTQTPRYLIKTRGQQVTLSCSPISGHRSVSWYQQTPGQGLQFLFEYFSETQRNKGNFPGRFSGRQFSNSRSEMNVSTLELGDSALYLCASSLVSSGGTQETQYFGPGTRLLVL.

The V gene is TRBV28, the J gene TRBJ2-1; 11 bases line up with TRBD2. Unmatched junction bases numbered 18, after V lost 3 bases and J lost 8 bases. Germline V gene sequence: CDR1 MDHEN, CDR2 SYDVKM. This CDR3 spans 19 amino acids. In DNA, the CDR3 is TGTGCCAGCAGTTTGTTAGCGGGAGGGCCTACGTCACACCAAGATGAGCAGTTCTTC. Its protein product is CASSLLAGGPTSHQDEQFF.